These 32 T cell receptor beta chains were all obtained from the same sample, sequenced in a study of T cells after yellow fever vaccination. TCRdb fed the 5' RACE reads into MiXCR, producing one record per CDR3 protein. The table records more than 300,000 distinct CDR3 sequences, 6.8% of them present only once. Sequencing used PBMCs, obtained roughly 47 days after the first yellow fever vaccination. Every receptor here comes from a man aged 18 to 29 who received the YFV17D yellow fever vaccine.

This chain uses TRBV6-5 with TRBJ1-2, with 8 bases fitting TRBD1. CDR3 length: 17 residues. V lost 0 bases, J lost 8 bases, and 14 bases stayed unmatched. Germline V CDR1 and CDR2: MNHEY, SVGAGI. CDR3 sequence reads: CASSYSPPAQGAGGYTF. CDR3 DNA: TGTGCCAGCAGTTACTCACCTCCAGCTCAGGGGGCGGGGGGCTACACCTTC.

V and J are TRBV20-1 and TRBJ2-3; 15 bases agree with TRBD2. This CDR3 contains 20 residues. The germline CDR1 and CDR2 sequences are DFQATT and SNEGSKA (reference sequence). V dropped 5 bases and J dropped 5; count of bases not matched to a gene: 20. The chain's CDR3 is CSASRQGLAGGRSRGDTQYF. In DNA, the CDR3 is TGCAGTGCTTCCCGTCAGGGACTAGCGGGGGGTAGGTCTCGGGGAGATACGCAGTATTTT.

J is TRBJ2-7 and V is TRBV4-1; 9 bases are a match to TRBD2. The length of the CDR3 is 15 residues. Losses at the gene ends were 3 bases for V and 7 bases for J; bases not matched to a gene: 10. Looked up from germline, CDR1 is MGHRA and CDR2 is YSYEKL. The CDR3 loop is CASSQGLAGVGEQYF. CDR3 DNA: TGCGCCAGCAGCCAGGGATTAGCGGGGGTTGGTGAGCAGTACTTC.

This clonotype was counted only a few times. The chain carries TRBV5-1 and TRBJ2-3, with D possibly being TRBD1 (6 bases). Deletions cut 2 bases from V and 6 bases from J, with 16 bases between. The CDR3 has 15 amino acids. The germline V gene encodes CDR1 SGHRS and CDR2 YFSETQ. CDR3 nucleotide sequence: TGCGCCAGCAGCTTCGGACAGATTCGGGCCGATACGCAGTATTTT. It codes for CASSFGQIRADTQYF.

This clonotype was observed a few times. This rearrangement joins TRBV5-4 to TRBJ2-5; possibly TRBD1 for D (5 bases). Germline lookup yields CDR1 SGHNT and CDR2 YYREEE (reference sequence). The CDR3 contains 15 residues. The germline V and J ends were trimmed by 1 base and 2 bases, with 12 bases remaining between them. The CDR3 DNA is TGTGCCAGCAGCTTGCCCCAGGGAACTCAAGAGACCCAGTACTTC. This codes for CASSLPQGTQETQYF.

The chain has TRBV7-2 and TRBJ2-1; 7 bases agree with TRBD2. In germline, CDR1 is SGHTA, CDR2 FQGNSA. Trimming cost V 4 bases and J 4 bases; bases outside gene matches: 13. The CDR3 consists of 17 residues. The CDR3 spells CASSSWGSRGRYNEQFF. For the CDR3, the DNA is TGTGCCAGCAGCTCTTGGGGGTCGCGGGGGAGGTACAATGAGCAGTTCTTC.

The V and J genes are TRBV5-1 and TRBJ1-4; D possibly corresponds to TRBD1 (5 bases). The CDR3 length is 13 residues. V was cut by 4 bases and J by 5 bases, with 9 bases left in between. Looked up from germline, CDR1 is SGHRS and CDR2 is YFSETQ. The CDR3 spells CASSPGGNEKLFF. CDR3 DNA sequence: TGCGCCAGCAGCCCGGGGGGAAATGAAAAACTGTTTTTT.

This clonotype was observed a single time. The chain joins TRBV6-5 to TRBJ1-1; no definite D call. The CDR3 runs 13 residues. CDR1 and CDR2 (germline): MNHEY, SVGAGI. V shed 2 bases and J shed 5 bases, with 9 bases lying between them. CDR3 DNA: TGTGCCAGCAGTTACGGAACGGGGACTGAAGCTTTCTTT. Residues: CASSYGTGTEAFF.

This clonotype has a handful of counts. This chain links TRBV12-3 or TRBV12-4 with TRBJ1-2; no reliable D call. The CDR3 loop spans 11 amino acids. V was clipped by 8 bases and J by 6 bases, with 10 bases between them. The CDR3 DNA is TGTGCCAGCTCAGGATACGATGGCTACACCTTC. It is translated as CASSGYDGYTF.

The chain joins TRBV24-1 to TRBJ2-3, with 12 bases aligning to TRBD2. The CDR3 is made up of 19 amino acids. The V and J ends lost 4 bases and 0 bases, in that order; junction bases with no gene match: 10. From germline, CDR1 is KGHDR and CDR2 SFDVKD. CDR3 in amino acids: CATSDPTTSGGTSTDTQYF. DNA of the CDR3: TGTGCCACCAGTGACCCCACGACTAGCGGGGGAACTAGCACAGATACGCAGTATTTT.

The chain uses TRBV6-5 and TRBJ2-7; 8 bases map to TRBD2. Unmatched junction bases numbered 6, after V lost 2 bases and J lost 3 bases. This CDR3 comprises 15 residues. Germline V gene lookup returns CDR1 MNHEY and CDR2 SVGAGI. The CDR3 loop reads CASSYTGGGNYEQYF. CDR3 nucleotide sequence: TGTGCCAGCAGTTACACCGGGGGGGGCAACTACGAGCAGTACTTC.

The chain is built from TRBV21-1 and TRBJ2-7; TRBD1 is taken as the D call from the table, unchecked against the DNA. TRBV21-1 is classified as a pseudogene. This CDR3 is built from 13 residues. CDR3 nucleotides: TGTGCCGTACGTCGGGACAGGGGCTACGAGCAGTACGTC. Protein product: CAVRRDRGYEQYV.

This chain connects TRBV12-3 or TRBV12-4 to TRBJ2-1; D remains unclear. The V end was cut by 3 bases, the J end by 5 bases, with 14 bases between. This CDR3 comprises 15 residues. As DNA, the CDR3 is TGTGCCAGCAGTTTCGCGTGGCTGGCAGACAATGAGCAGTTCTTC. This sequence encodes CASSFAWLADNEQFF.

This rearrangement joins TRBV7-2 to TRBJ1-1; D remains unclear. CDR1 and CDR2 (germline): SGHTA, FQGNSA. The ends were cut back, 1 base at V and 4 bases at J, with 7 bases in the middle. The length of the CDR3 is 13 residues. In nucleotides, the CDR3 is TGTACCAGCAGCTTAGAATGGGGCACTGAAGCTTTCTTT. Protein sequence: CTSSLEWGTEAFF.

The genes are TRBV5-4 and TRBJ2-5, with 11 bases that match TRBD2. The V gene's germline CDR1 is SGHNT and CDR2 YYREEE (reference sequence). V was clipped by 3 bases and J by 2 bases; unmatched bases: 9. This CDR3 region has 17 residues. The CDR3 loop reads CASSSKNLAGGQETQYF. DNA of the CDR3: TGTGCCAGCAGCTCAAAGAACCTAGCGGGGGGACAAGAGACCCAGTACTTC.

This clonotype was picked up a small number of times. The chain joins TRBV6-1 to TRBJ1-5, with 9 bases that match TRBD1. With V trimmed by 4 bases and J by 5 bases, 3 bases remained unmatched. Germline CDR1 reads MNHNS; CDR2 reads SASEGT. The CDR3 spans 14 residues. The CDR3 region is CASSAQGADQPQHF. CDR3 DNA sequence: TGTGCCAGCAGTGCACAGGGGGCTGATCAGCCCCAGCATTTT.

There are a few counts of this clonotype. This rearrangement joins TRBV11-2 to TRBJ1-1, with 9 bases that match TRBD1. The CDR3 totals 13 residues. Germline CDR1 is SGHAT and CDR2 is FQNNGV. J gave up 10 bases and V 5 bases, and 8 bases lay outside the gene matches. CDR3 sequence (DNA): TGTGCCAGCAGCCCGGGACAGGGTCCCGCAGCTTTCTTT. It translates to CASSPGQGPAAFF.

The table lists this clonotype with many counts. The chain recombines TRBV5-1 with TRBJ1-6, with D perhaps TRBD1 (5 bases). This CDR3 has 13 amino acids. Deletions cut 0 bases from V and 8 bases from J, with 6 bases between. Per germline, CDR1 SGHRS and CDR2 YFSETQ. The CDR3 region has the DNA TGCGCCAGCAGCTTGGCGGGGGATTCACCCCTCCACTTT. Translated: CASSLAGDSPLHF.

This clonotype was seen ten or more times. The rearrangement links TRBV7-2 to TRBJ2-5, with 8 bases identical to TRBD2. Germline V gene sequence: CDR1 SGHTA, CDR2 FQGNSA. CDR3 size: 13 residues. Losses at the gene ends were 6 bases for V and 6 bases for J; bases not matched to a gene: 6. CDR3 sequence reads: CASSRGGGKTQYF. CDR3 in DNA: TGTGCCAGCAGTCGGGGGGGAGGAAAGACCCAGTACTTC.

This clonotype has at least ten counts. The V gene is TRBV5-1, the J gene TRBJ2-1; 10 positions agree with TRBD2. V was pared by 0 bases and J by 8 bases, with 5 bases of the junction left unmatched. Germline V gives CDR1 SGHRS, CDR2 YFSETQ. The CDR3 has 15 amino acids. The CDR3 is CASSLASGGGDEQFF. The DNA for the CDR3 is TGCGCCAGCAGCTTGGCTAGCGGGGGAGGCGATGAGCAGTTCTTC.

The sample holds a few counts of this clonotype. The chain employs TRBV6-6 and TRBJ1-2; TRBD1 might be the D (5 bases). Germline V lookup: CDR1 MNHNY, CDR2 SVGAGI (reference sequence). This CDR3 region has 13 residues. Deletions cut 6 bases from V and 4 bases from J, with 12 bases between. The CDR3 is CASSRDGTYGYTF. In DNA form, the CDR3 reads TGTGCCAGCAGCCGCGACGGGACCTATGGCTACACCTTC.

This clonotype was seen only a few times. The genes are TRBV20-1 and TRBJ1-3, with D possibly TRBD1 on 6 matching bases. The germline V gene encodes CDR1 DFQATT and CDR2 SNEGSKA (reference sequence). V was clipped by 5 bases and J by 8 bases, with 22 bases between them. This CDR3 is built from 15 residues. The CDR3, as DNA: TGCAGTGCTTCAGCTACAGGGTCCTGGGGGTACACCATATATTTT. Its translation is CSASATGSWGYTIYF.

This clonotype was observed a handful of times. The chain employs TRBV20-1 and TRBJ2-1; perhaps TRBD2 as D (6 bases). Per the germline V gene, CDR1 is DFQATT and CDR2 is SNEGSKA (reference sequence). This CDR3 is 12 amino acids long. V was trimmed by 5 bases and J by 8 bases, leaving 13 bases between them. The CDR3, as DNA: TGCAGTGCTTCGACTAGTAGCTATGAGCAGTTCTTC. The encoded protein is CSASTSSYEQFF.

The rearrangement links TRBV20-1 to TRBJ1-6; D gene ambiguous. V was pared by 5 bases and J by 6 bases, with 14 bases between. Germline lookup yields CDR1 DFQATT and CDR2 SNEGSKA (reference sequence). The CDR3 contains 14 residues. DNA for the CDR3: TGCAGTGCTCGTACCGGGTCACCTAATTCACCCCTCCACTTT. Translated: CSARTGSPNSPLHF.

This clonotype was seen a few times. The chain uses TRBV9 and TRBJ2-3; 10 bases match TRBD2. The V gene end was trimmed by 0 bases and the J gene end by 5 bases; junction bases not matched to a gene: 6. The CDR3 totals 16 residues. The germline V gene encodes CDR1 SGDLS and CDR2 YYNGEE. In DNA, the CDR3 is TGTGCCAGCAGCGTAGGGGTAGCGGGGGGTGTAGATACGCAGTATTTT. Its protein is CASSVGVAGGVDTQYF.

The chain recombines TRBV12-3 or TRBV12-4 with TRBJ2-4; D assignment may be TRBD1 or TRBD2 (5 bases each). The CDR3 sequence is 12 residues long. Trimming cost V 6 bases and J 7 bases, with 10 bases left between them. The CDR3 sequence: CASRPGTNIQYF. Here the CDR3 DNA reads TGTGCCAGCAGACCCGGGACGAACATTCAGTACTTC.

This clonotype was found a few times. The genes are TRBV5-1 and TRBJ2-3, with TRBD2 matching 12 bases. The CDR3 contains 16 residues. J gave up 5 bases and V 0 bases, and 4 bases lay outside the gene matches. CDR1 is SGHRS and CDR2 is YFSETQ in the germline V gene. The CDR3 loop is CASSLASLAGGDTQYF. The CDR3 region has the DNA TGCGCCAGCAGCTTGGCCTCACTAGCGGGGGGAGATACGCAGTATTTT. Based on the CDR3 plus reference TRBV5-1 and TRBJ2-3, the full variable domain is KAGVTQTPRYLIKTRGQQVTLSCSPISGHRSVSWYQQTPGQGLQFLFEYFSETQRNKGNFPGRFSGRQFSNSRSEMNVSTLELGDSALYLCASSLASLAGGDTQYFGPGTRLTVL.

This clonotype was recorded a few times. V gene TRBV6-1 combines with J gene TRBJ2-7; TRBD1 agrees at 8 bases. CDR3 size: 16 residues. CDR1 is MNHNS, CDR2 SASEGT, per germline. Losses at the gene ends were 0 bases for V and 4 bases for J; bases not matched to a gene: 8. The CDR3: CASSEAEGTGSYEQYV. The CDR3, as DNA: TGTGCCAGCAGTGAAGCGGAGGGGACAGGATCGTACGAGCAGTACGTC.

This clonotype has a handful of counts. The chain employs TRBV25-1 and TRBJ2-7, with 9 bases lining up with TRBD1. The CDR3 extends over 14 amino acids. Germline V gene sequence: CDR1 MGHDK, CDR2 SYGVNS. J was trimmed by 3 bases and V by 4 bases; bases with no gene match: 4. CDR3 in DNA: TGTGCCAGCAGTGGCGGACAGGGGCGCTACGAGCAGTACTTC. It yields the protein CASSGGQGRYEQYF.

This clonotype has just a few counts. The chain recombines TRBV18 with TRBJ2-3; the D is unclear. The V and J ends lost 3 bases and 5 bases respectively, with 15 bases between them. CDR3 size: 15 residues. Germline V gene sequence: CDR1 KGHSH, CDR2 LQKENI. The CDR3 DNA follows: TGTGCCAGCTCACCCTACTCCGGACGAGGAGATACGCAGTATTTT. It translates to CASSPYSGRGDTQYF.

The V and J genes are TRBV7-2 and TRBJ1-6, with D tentatively TRBD1 (6 bases). The CDR3 extends over 15 amino acids. The ends were cut back, 7 bases at V and 7 bases at J, with 17 bases in the middle. Germline lookup yields CDR1 SGHTA and CDR2 FQGNSA. The CDR3 region is CASMPPGHPNSPLHF. CDR3 bases: TGTGCCAGCATGCCCCCGGGACATCCCAATTCACCCCTCCACTTT. The variable domain in full, completed from reference TRBV7-2 and TRBJ1-6, reads GAGVSQSPSNKVTEKGKDVELRCDPISGHTALYWYRQSLGQGLEFLIYFQGNSAPDKSGLPSDRFSAERTGGSVSTLTIQRTQQEDSAVYLCASMPPGHPNSPLHFGNGTRLTVT.

The rearrangement uses TRBV20-1 and TRBJ2-2; tentative D call: TRBD1 (5 bases). The CDR3 consists of 13 residues. V lost 5 bases and J 4 bases, leaving 11 bases between the germline ends. Per the germline V gene, CDR1 is DFQATT and CDR2 is SNEGSKA (reference sequence). The CDR3 reads CSAQTALTGELFF. In nucleotides, the CDR3 is TGCAGTGCTCAGACAGCTCTCACCGGGGAGCTGTTTTTT.